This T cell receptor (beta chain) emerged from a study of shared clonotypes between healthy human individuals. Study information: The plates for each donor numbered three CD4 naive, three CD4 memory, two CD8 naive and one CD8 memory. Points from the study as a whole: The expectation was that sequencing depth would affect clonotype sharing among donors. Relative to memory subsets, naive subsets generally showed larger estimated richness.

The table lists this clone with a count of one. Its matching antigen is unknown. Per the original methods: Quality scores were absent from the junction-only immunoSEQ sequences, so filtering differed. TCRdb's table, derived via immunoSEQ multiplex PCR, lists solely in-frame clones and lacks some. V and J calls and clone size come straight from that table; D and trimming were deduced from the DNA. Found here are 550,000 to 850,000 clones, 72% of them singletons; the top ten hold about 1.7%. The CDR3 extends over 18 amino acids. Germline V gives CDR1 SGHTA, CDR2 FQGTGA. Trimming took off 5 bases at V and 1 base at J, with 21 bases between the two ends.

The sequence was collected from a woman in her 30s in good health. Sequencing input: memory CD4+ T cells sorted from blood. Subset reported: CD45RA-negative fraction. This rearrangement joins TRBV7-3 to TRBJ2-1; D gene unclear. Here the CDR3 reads CASSPGLGRGDSYNEQFF. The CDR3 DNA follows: TGTGCCAGCAGCCCCGGGCTGGGCCGTGGAGATTCCTACAATGAGCAGTTCTTC. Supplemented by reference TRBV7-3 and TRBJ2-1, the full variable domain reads GAGVSQTPSNKVTEKGKYVELRCDPISGHTALYWYRQSLGQGPEFLIYFQGTGAADDSGLPNDRFFAVRPEGSVSTLKIQRTERGDSAVYLCASSPGLGRGDSYNEQFFGPGTRLTVL.